This T cell receptor beta chain is from a study of blood T cell repertoires in COVID-19. For the study at large: The study drew acute and convalescent COVID-19 samples from the United States, Italy and Spain. T cells, B-cell-depleted T cells, or PBMCs provided the cDNA or gDNA that served as material.

In the source study's methods: Estimation of nucleated cell counts relied on the amplification of reference gene primers. The method was immunoSEQ multiplex PCR; TCRdb's version includes in-frame clones alone and lacks a portion of them. V, J and clone size reflect that table, while D and trimming were determined from the DNA. This table has around 190,000 clones, 84% appearing once. Remarks on this clone: This same CDR3 is encoded by further DNA sequences in the sample.

The J segment lost 2 bases and the V segment lost 2 bases, leaving 1 base of the junction unmatched. CDR1 SGHRS and CDR2 YFSETQ come from the germline V gene. The CDR3 extends over 14 amino acids. Sequencing was done on a sample of peripheral blood. The chain couples TRBV5-1 to TRBJ1-3, with 7 nucleotides matching TRBD1. The receptor was isolated from a human donor in a cohort sampled during active COVID-19. Here the CDR3 DNA reads TGCGCCAGCAGCTTAGGGACAGCTGGAAACACCATATATTTT. It codes for CASSLGTAGNTIYF.